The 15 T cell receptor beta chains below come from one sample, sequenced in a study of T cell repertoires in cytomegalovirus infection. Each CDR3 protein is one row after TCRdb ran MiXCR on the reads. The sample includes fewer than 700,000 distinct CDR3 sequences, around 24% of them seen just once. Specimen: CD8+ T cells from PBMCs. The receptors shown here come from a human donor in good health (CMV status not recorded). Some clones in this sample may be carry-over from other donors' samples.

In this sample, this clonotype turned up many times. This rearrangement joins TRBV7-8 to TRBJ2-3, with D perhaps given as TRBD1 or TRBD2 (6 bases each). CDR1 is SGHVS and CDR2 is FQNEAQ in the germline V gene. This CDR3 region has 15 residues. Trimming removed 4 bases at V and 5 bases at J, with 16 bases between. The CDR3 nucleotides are TGTGCCAGCAGCTCCCCGGGGGCGCGTGGAGATACGCAGTATTTT. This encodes CASSSPGARGDTQYF.

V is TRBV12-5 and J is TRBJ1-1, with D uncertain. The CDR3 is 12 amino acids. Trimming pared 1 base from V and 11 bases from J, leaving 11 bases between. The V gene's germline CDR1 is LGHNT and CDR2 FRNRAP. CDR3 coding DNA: TGTGCTAGTGGTTTGGGAGGGTCAGCGGCTTTCTTT. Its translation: CASGLGGSAAFF. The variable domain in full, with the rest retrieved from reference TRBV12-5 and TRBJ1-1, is DARVTQTPRHKVTEMGQEVTMRCQPILGHNTVFWYRQTMMQGLELLAYFRNRAPLDDSGMPKDRFSAEMPDATLATLKIQPSEPRDSAVYFCASGLGGSAAFFGQGTRLTVV.

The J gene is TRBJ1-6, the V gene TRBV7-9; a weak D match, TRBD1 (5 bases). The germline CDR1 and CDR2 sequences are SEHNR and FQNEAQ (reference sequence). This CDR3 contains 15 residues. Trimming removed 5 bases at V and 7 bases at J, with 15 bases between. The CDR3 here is CASSPGGDPNSPLHF. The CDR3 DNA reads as TGTGCCAGCAGCCCCGGGGGGGACCCCAATTCACCCCTCCACTTT.

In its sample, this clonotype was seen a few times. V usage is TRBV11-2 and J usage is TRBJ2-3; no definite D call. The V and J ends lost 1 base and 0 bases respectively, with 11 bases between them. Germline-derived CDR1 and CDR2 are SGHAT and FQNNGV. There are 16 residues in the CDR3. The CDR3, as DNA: TGTGCCAGCAGCTTAGGGCAATCTTCTAGCACAGATACGCAGTATTTT. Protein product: CASSLGQSSSTDTQYF.

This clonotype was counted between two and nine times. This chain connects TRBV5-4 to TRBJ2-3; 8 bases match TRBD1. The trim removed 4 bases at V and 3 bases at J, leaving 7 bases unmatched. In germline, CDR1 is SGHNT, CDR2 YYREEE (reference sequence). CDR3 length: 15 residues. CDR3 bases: TGTGCCAGCAGCAGGCCGGGACAGGTAACAGATACGCAGTATTTT. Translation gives CASSRPGQVTDTQYF.

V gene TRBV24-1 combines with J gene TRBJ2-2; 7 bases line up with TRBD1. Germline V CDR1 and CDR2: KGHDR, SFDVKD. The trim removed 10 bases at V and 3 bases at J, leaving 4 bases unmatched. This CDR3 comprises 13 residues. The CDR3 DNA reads TGTGCCACGGGACAGCTATACACCGGGGAGCTGTTTTTT. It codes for CATGQLYTGELFF.

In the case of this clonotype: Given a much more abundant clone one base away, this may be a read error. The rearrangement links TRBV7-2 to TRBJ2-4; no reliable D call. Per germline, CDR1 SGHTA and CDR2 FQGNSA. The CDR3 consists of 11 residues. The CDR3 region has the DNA TGTGCCAACAGCCAAGAAAACATTCAGTACTTC. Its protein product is CANSQENIQYF.

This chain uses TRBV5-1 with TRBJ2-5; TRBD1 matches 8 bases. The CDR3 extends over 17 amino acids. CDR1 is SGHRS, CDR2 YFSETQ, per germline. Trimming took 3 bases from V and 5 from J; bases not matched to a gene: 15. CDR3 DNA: TGCGCCAGCAGCTCCGGACAGGGTTCAGGGGTGATGGAGACCCAGTACTTC. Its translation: CASSSGQGSGVMETQYF.

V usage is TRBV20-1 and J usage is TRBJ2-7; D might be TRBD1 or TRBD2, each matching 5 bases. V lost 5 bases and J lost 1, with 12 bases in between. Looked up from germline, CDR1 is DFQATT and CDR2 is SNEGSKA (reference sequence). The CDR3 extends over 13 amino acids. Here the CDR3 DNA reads TGCAGTGCTGGTGAGGGGAAGTCCTACGAGCAGTACTTC. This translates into CSAGEGKSYEQYF.

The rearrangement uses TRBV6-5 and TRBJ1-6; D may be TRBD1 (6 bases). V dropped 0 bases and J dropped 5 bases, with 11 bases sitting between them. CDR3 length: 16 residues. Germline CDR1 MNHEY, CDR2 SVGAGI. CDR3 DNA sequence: TGTGCCAGCAGTTACTCGCCAGGGGCTAATAATTCACCCCTCCACTTT. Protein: CASSYSPGANNSPLHF.

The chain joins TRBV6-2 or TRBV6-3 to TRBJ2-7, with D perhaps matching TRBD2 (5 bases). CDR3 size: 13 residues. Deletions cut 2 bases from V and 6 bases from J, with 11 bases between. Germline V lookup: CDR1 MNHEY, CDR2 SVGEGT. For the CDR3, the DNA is TGTGCCAGCAGTTACGTCTCGGGAAGCGAGCAGTACGTC. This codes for CASSYVSGSEQYV.

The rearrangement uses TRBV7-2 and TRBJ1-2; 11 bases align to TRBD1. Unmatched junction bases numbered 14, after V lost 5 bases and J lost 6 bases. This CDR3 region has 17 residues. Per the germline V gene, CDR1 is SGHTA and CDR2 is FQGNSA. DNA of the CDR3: TGTGCCAGCAGCAACAAACGGACAGGGGGCAGGATTGATGGCTACACCTTC. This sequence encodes CASSNKRTGGRIDGYTF.

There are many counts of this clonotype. CDR3 region: CASSLAFRKDDEQYF. Here the CDR3 DNA reads TGTGCCAGCAGCTTAGCCTTTCGGAAGGATGACGAGCAGTACTTC. The chain recombines TRBV7-9 with TRBJ2-7, with unresolved D. This CDR3 comprises 15 residues. V was cut by 0 bases and J by 5 bases, with 14 bases left in between. In germline, CDR1 is SEHNR, CDR2 FQNEAQ (reference sequence).

The CDR3 sequence is CASSFPDVATYGYTF. The CDR3 DNA sequence: TGTGCCAGCAGCTTTCCGGACGTCGCAACCTATGGCTACACCTTC. V is TRBV9 and J is TRBJ1-2; D remains unclear. The V end lost 4 bases, the J end lost 4 bases, and 17 bases lay between the germline ends. The length of the CDR3 is 15 residues. The V gene's germline CDR1 is SGDLS and CDR2 YYNGEE.

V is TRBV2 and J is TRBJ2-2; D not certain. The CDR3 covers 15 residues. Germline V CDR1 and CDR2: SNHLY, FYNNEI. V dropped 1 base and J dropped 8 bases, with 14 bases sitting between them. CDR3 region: CASSEVGSSKGELFF. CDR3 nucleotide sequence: TGTGCCAGCAGTGAAGTAGGAAGCAGCAAGGGGGAGCTGTTTTTT.